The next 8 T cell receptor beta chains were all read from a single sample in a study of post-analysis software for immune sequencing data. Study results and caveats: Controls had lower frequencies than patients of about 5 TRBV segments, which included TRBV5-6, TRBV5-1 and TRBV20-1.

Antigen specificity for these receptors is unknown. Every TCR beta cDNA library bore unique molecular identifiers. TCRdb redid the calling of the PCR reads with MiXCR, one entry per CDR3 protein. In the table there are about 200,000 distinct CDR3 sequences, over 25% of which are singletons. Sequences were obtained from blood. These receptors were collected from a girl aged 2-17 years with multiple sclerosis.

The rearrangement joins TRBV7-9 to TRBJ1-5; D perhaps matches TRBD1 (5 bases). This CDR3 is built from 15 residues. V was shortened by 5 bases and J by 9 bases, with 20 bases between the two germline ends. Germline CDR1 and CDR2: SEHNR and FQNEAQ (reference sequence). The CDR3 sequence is CASSPWDGQERPQHF. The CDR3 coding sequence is TGTGCCAGCAGCCCCTGGGACGGGCAAGAGAGGCCCCAGCATTTT.

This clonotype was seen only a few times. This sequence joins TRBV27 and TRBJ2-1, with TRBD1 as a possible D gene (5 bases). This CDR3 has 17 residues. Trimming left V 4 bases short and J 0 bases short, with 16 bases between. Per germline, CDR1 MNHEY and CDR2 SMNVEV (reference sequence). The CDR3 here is CASSSLRVSGSYNEQFF. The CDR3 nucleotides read TGTGCCAGCAGTTCCCTCAGGGTTTCGGGCTCCTACAATGAGCAGTTCTTC.

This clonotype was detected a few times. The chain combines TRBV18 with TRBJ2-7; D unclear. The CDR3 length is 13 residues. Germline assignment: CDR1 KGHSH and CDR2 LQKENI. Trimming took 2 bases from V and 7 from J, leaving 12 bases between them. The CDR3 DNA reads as TGTGCCAGCTCACCAACGGCTAGTACAGAGCAGTACTTC. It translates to CASSPTASTEQYF.

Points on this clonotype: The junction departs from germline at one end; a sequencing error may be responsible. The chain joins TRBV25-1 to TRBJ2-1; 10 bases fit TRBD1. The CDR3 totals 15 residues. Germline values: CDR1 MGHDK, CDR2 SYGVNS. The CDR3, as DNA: TGTGCCAGCAGTGTGGGGACAGGGGTGTACACTGAGCAGTTCTTC. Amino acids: CASSVGTGVYTEQFF.

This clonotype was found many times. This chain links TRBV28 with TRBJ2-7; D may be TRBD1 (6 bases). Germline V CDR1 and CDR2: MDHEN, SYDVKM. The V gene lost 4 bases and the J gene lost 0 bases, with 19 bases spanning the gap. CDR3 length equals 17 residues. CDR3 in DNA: TGTGCCAGCAGTTCCACCAGGGGCACAGGGAGCTCCTACGAGCAGTACTTC. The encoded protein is CASSSTRGTGSSYEQYF.

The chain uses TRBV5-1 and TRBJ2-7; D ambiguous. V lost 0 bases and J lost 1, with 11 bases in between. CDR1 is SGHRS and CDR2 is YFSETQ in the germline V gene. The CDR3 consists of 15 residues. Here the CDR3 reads CASSLVGQRSYEQYF. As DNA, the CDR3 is TGCGCCAGCAGCTTGGTCGGGCAGAGGTCCTACGAGCAGTACTTC.

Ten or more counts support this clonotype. The CDR3 DNA sequence: TGTGCCAGCAGTCTGAAAGGTGGGGGCCTCGTCTCCGAGCAGTACTTC. It codes for CASSLKGGGLVSEQYF. The chain couples TRBV12-3 or TRBV12-4 to TRBJ2-7, with D possibly matching TRBD1 (6 bases). V shed 5 bases and J shed 6 bases, with 23 bases lying between them. CDR3 size: 16 residues.

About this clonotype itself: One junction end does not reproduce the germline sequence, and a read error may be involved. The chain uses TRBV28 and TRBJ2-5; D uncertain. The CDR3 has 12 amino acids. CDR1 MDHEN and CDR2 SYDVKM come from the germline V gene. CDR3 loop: CAGSFPRETQYF. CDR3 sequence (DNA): TGTGCCGGCAGTTTTCCCCGGGAGACCCAGTACTTC.